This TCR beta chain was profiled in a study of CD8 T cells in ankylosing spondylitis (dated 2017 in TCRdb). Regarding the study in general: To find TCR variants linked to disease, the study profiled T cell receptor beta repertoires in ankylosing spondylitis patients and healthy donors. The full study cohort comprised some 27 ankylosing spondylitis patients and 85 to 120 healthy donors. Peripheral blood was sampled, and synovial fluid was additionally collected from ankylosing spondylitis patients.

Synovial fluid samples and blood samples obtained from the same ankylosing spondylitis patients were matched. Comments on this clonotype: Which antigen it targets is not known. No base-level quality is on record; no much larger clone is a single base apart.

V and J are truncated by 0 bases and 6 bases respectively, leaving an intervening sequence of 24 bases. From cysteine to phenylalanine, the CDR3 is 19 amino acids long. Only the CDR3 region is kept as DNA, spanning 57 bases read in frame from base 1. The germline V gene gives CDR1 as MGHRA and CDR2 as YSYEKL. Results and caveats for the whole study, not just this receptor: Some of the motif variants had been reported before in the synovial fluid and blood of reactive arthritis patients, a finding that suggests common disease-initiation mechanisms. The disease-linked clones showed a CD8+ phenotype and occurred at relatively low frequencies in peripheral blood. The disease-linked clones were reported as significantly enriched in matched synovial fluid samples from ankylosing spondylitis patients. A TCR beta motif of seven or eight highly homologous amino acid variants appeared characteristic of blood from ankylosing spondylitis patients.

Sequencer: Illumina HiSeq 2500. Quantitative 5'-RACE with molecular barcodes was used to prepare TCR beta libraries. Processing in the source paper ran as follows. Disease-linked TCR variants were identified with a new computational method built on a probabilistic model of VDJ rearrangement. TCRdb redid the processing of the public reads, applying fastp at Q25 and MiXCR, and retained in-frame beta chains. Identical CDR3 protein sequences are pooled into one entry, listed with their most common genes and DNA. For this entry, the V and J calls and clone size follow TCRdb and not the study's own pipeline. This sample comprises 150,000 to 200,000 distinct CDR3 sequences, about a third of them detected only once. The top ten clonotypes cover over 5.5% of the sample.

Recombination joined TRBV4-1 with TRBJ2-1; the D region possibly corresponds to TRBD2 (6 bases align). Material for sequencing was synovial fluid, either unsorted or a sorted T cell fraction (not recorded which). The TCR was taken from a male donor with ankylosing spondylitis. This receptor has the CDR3 CASSQDLGGVGPLGNEQFF. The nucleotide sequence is TGCGCCAGCAGCCAAGATCTCGGGGGAGTAGGGCCCCTCGGCAATGAGCAGTTCTTC.